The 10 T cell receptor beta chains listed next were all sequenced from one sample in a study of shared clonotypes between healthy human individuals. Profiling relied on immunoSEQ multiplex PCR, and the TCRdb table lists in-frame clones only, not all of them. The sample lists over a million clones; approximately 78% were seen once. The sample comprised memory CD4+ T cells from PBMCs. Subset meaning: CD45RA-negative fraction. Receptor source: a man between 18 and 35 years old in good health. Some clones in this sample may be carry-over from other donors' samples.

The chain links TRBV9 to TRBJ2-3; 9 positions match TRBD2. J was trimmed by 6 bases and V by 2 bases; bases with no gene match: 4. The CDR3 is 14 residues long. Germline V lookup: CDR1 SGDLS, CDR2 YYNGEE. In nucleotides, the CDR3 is TGTGCCAGCAGCGTGCGGGAGGGAGGGGATACGCAGTATTTT. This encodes CASSVREGGDTQYF.

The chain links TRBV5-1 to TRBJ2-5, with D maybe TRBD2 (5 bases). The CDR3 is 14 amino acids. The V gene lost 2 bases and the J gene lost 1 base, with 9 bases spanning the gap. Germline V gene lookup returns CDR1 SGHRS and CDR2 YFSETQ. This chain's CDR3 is CASSFGGGQETQYF. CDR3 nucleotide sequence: TGCGCCAGCAGCTTCGGAGGAGGCCAAGAGACCCAGTACTTC.

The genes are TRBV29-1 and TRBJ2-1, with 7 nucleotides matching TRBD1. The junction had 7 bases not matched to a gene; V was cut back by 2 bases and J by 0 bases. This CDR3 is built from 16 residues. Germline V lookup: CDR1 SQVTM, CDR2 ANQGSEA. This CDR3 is CSVERQGPHSYNEQFF. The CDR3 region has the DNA TGCAGCGTTGAAAGACAGGGACCCCACTCCTACAATGAGCAGTTCTTC.

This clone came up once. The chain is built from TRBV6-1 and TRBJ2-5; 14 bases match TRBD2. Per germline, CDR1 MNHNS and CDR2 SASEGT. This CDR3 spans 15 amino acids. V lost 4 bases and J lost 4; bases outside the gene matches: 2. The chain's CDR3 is CASSGGLAGVETQYF. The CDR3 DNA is TGTGCCAGCAGTGGGGGACTAGCGGGAGTAGAGACCCAGTACTTC.

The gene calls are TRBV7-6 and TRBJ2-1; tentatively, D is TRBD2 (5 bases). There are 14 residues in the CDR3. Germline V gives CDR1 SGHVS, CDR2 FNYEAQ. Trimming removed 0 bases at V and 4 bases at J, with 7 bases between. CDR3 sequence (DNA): TGTGCCAGCAGCTTAGCGGGGAGTTACAATGAGCAGTTCTTC. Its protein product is CASSLAGSYNEQFF.

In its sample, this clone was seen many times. CDR3: CASSKDRGGNQPQHF. The CDR3 nucleotides are TGTGCCAGCAGCAAGGACCGAGGGGGCAATCAGCCCCAGCATTTT. The genes are TRBV7-9 and TRBJ1-5; D is possibly TRBD1 (5 bases). CDR3 length: 15 amino acids. CDR1 and CDR2 from the germline V gene are SEHNR and FQNEAQ (reference sequence). Trimming removed 5 bases from V and 2 bases from J, with 13 bases in between.

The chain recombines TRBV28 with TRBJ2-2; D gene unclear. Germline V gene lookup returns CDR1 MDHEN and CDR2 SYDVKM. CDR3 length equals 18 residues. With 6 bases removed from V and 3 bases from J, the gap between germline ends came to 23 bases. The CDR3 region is CASRRLLLKRSDTGELFF. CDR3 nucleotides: TGTGCCAGCAGACGACTCCTTCTCAAAAGGTCCGACACCGGGGAGCTGTTTTTT.

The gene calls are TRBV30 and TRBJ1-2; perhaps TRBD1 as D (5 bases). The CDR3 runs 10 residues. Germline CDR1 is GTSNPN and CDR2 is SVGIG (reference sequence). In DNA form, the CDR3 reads TGTGCTGGGACGGGTGATGGCTACACCTTC. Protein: CAGTGDGYTF.

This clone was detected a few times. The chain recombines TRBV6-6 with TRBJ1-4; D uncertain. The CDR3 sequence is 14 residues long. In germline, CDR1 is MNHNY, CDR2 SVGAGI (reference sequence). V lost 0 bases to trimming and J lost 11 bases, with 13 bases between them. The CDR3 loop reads CASSYSRQIKKLFF. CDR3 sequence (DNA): TGTGCCAGCAGTTACTCAAGGCAGATTAAGAAACTGTTTTTT.

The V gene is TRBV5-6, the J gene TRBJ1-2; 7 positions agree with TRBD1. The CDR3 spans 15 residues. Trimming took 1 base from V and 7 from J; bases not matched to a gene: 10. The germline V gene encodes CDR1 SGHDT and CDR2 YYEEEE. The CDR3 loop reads CASSLWASTGSGYTF. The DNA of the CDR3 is TGTGCCAGCAGCTTGTGGGCCTCGACAGGGAGTGGCTACACCTTC.